This T cell receptor beta chain was observed in a study of T cell responses to AZD1222 COVID-19 vaccine. Libraries were prepared by immunoSEQ multiplex PCR; TCRdb keeps only in-frame clonotypes and omits some of them. Of about 90,000 clones detected, around nine tenths appear once; the ten largest clones hold around 5.5%. This sample comprised peripheral blood, obtained on day 0 of MenACWY control vaccination. The receptor's source is an adult in good health.

CDR3: CASSQDHRDQETQYF. CDR3 DNA sequence: TGTGCCAGCAGCCAAGATCACCGAGACCAAGAGACCCAGTACTTC. The V and J genes are TRBV3-1 (or the pseudogene TRBV3-2) and TRBJ2-5; the D is unclear. V dropped 0 bases and J dropped 0 bases, with 8 bases sitting between them. The germline gives CDR1 LGHDT, CDR2 YNNKEL (reference sequence). The CDR3 is made up of 15 amino acids.